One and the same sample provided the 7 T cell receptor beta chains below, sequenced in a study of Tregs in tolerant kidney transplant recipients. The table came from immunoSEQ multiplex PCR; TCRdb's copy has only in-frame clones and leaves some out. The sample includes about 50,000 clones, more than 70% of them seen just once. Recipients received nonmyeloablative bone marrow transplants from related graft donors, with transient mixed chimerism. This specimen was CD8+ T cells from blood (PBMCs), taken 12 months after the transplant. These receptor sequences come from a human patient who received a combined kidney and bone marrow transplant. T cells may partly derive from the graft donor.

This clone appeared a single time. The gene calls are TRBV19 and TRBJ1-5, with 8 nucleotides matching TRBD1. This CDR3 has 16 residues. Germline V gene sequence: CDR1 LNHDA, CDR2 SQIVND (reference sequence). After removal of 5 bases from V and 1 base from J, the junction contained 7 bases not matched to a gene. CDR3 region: CASSSWTGLSNQPQHF. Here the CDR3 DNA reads TGTGCCAGTAGTTCCTGGACAGGGCTAAGCAATCAGCCCCAGCATTTT. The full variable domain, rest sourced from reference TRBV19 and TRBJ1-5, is DGGITQSPKYLFRKEGQNVTLSCEQNLNHDAMYWYRQDPGQGLRLIYYSQIVNDFQKGDIAEGYSVSREKKESFPLTVTSAQKNPTAFYLCASSSWTGLSNQPQHFGDGTRLSIL.

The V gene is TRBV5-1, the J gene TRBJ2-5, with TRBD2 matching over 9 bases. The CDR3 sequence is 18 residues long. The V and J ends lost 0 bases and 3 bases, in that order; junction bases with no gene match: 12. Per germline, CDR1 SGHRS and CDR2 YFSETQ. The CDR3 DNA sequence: TGCGCCAGCAGCTTGGCCCTCCTGACTAGCGGTGCGAAAGAGACCCAGTACTTC. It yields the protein CASSLALLTSGAKETQYF.

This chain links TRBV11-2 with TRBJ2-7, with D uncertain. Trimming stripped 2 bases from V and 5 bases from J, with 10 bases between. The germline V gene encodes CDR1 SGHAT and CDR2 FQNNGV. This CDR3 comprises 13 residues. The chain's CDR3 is CASSLTPLDEQYF. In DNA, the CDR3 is TGTGCCAGCAGCTTAACCCCCCTAGACGAGCAGTACTTC.

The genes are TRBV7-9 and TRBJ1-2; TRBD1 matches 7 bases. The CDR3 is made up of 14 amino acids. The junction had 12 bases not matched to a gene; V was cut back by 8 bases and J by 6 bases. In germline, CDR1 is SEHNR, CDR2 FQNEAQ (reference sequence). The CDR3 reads CASGKQGTVHGYTF. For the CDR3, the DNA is TGTGCCAGCGGCAAGCAAGGGACAGTCCATGGCTACACCTTC. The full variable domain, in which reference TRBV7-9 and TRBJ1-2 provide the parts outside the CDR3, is DTGVSQNPRHKITKRGQNVTFRCDPISEHNRLYWYRQTLGQGPEFLTYFQNEAQLEKSRLLSDRFSAERPKGSFSTLEIQRTEQGDSAMYLCASGKQGTVHGYTFGSGTRLTVV.

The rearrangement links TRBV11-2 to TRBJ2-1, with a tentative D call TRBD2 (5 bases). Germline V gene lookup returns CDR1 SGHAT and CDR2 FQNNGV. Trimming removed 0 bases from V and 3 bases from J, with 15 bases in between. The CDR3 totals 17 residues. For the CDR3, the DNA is TGTGCCAGCAGCTTAGATGGAGGAGTTTTGGGCTACAATGAGCAGTTCTTC. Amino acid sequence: CASSLDGGVLGYNEQFF.

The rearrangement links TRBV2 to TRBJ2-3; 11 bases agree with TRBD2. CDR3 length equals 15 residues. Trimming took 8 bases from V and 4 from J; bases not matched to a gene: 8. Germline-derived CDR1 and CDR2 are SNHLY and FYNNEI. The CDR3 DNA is TGTGCCAGCGGTTGGCTAGCGGGGGGCGCAGATACGCAGTATTTT. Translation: CASGWLAGGADTQYF.

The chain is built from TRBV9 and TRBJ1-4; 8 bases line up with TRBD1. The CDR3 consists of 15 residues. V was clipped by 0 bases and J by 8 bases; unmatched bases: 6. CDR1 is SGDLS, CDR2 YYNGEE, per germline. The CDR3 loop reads CASSVGTGILEKLFF. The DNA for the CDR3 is TGTGCCAGCAGCGTAGGGACAGGGATCTTGGAAAAACTGTTTTTT.